The rows below give T cell receptor beta chains drawn from one sample of a study of blood T cells in healthy people across ages. TCRdb reanalysed the 5' RACE reads using MiXCR and keeps one entry per CDR3 protein. Here the sample spans fewer than 900,000 distinct CDR3 sequences, around 36% being singletons. Sequenced sample: blood. The receptors here all came from a man aged 18 to 30 in good health. The CDR3 runs from the conserved cysteine through the conserved F or W. The order of the fields is V gene, D gene, CDR3 length, J gene, clone size, CDR3 DNA, CDR3 protein. A D gene is named only where the DNA matches it firmly. The size entry is marked missing in some rows and otherwise reads once, few, many or a size class.

TRBV10-3	.	13	TRBJ2-7	many	TGTGCCATCAGCCGGGACAAGCCCTACGAGCAGTACTTC	CAISRDKPYEQYF
TRBV6-6	.	13	TRBJ2-5	many	TGTGCCAGCAGTTGGCGGGGGCTGGAGACCCAGTACTTC	CASSWRGLETQYF
TRBV5-1	.	12	TRBJ2-5	many	TGCGCCAGCAGCTCCCAAGGAGAGACCCAGTACTTC	CASSSQGETQYF
TRBV12-3/TRBV12-4	.	14	TRBJ2-7	many	TGTGCCAGCAGACTGGGGGGGCCTTACTACGAGCAGTACTTC	CASRLGGPYYEQYF
TRBV3-1	.	14	TRBJ1-2	many	TGTGCCAGCAGCCAGGGAGCTCTGGACTATGGCTACACCTTC	CASSQGALDYGYTF
TRBV6-5	TRBD2	14	TRBJ2-7	few	TGTGCCAGCAGCCGTGCGGGGGGCGGAAACGAGCAGTACTTC	CASSRAGGGNEQYF
TRBV7-2	.	17	TRBJ1-6	.	TGTGCCAGCAGCTCCTACATGGGGGCCCGTAGTGATTCACCCCTCCACTTT	CASSSYMGARSDSPLHF
TRBV9	.	15	TRBJ2-4	.	TGTGCCAGCAGCCCCGGGGTCATAGCCAAAAACATTCAGTACTTC	CASSPGVIAKNIQYF
TRBV7-2	.	14	TRBJ2-7	.	TGTGCCAGCAGCTCGCGGGGACGCTACAATGAGCAGTACTTC	CASSSRGRYNEQYF
TRBV5-1	.	20	TRBJ2-5	.	TGCGCCAGCAGCTACACCAAGCACAGGGCGTTCGTGCAGGGCGTGGAGACCCAGTACTTC	CASSYTKHRAFVQGVETQYF
TRBV12-3/TRBV12-4	TRBD1	15	TRBJ2-2	.	TGTGCCAGCAGACCACAGGGGGCGAACACCGGGGAGCTGTTTTTT	CASRPQGANTGELFF
TRBV9	.	15	TRBJ2-5	few	TGTGCCAGCAGCGTAGGTGACAGCACTCAAGAGACCCAGTACTTC	CASSVGDSTQETQYF
TRBV5-1	.	15	TRBJ2-5	few	TGCGCCAGCAGCCCCGGTTTCGCGTCCGAGGAGACCCAGTACTTC	CASSPGFASEETQYF
TRBV14	.	14	TRBJ2-7	.	TGTGCCAGCAGCCAAGGGATAGGGAGCTACGAGCAGTACTTC	CASSQGIGSYEQYF
TRBV28	TRBD1	13	TRBJ2-7	.	TGTGCCAGCCGAACGACAGGGTATCATCACTGGTACTTC	CASRTTGYHHWYF
TRBV12-3/TRBV12-4	.	18	TRBJ2-4	few	TGTGCCAGCAGTTTTTGGGGGAGGGGGCTTTATCTCTCAAACATTCAGTACTTC	CASSFWGRGLYLSNIQYF
TRBV9	.	15	TRBJ2-1	.	TGCGCCAGCAGCGTAGACGGGGGCTCCTACAGTGAGCAGTTCTTC	CASSVDGGSYSEQFF
TRBV6-6	TRBD1	11	TRBJ2-7	.	TGTGCCTCACAGGGGGACCACGAGCAGTACTTC	CASQGDHEQYF
TRBV6-2/TRBV6-3	.	14	TRBJ2-5	.	TGTGCGGCGCAGAGTAGAAGATCCCAAGAGACCCAGTACTTC	CAAQSRRSQETQYF
TRBV7-2	TRBD1	13	TRBJ2-7	.	TGTGCCAGCGCCCGACAGGGTGTCAACGAGCAGTACTTC	CASARQGVNEQYF
TRBV7-9	TRBD1	15	TRBJ2-3	many	TGTGCCAGCAGCTTAAGGGACAGGGAGACAGATACGCAGTATTTT	CASSLRDRETDTQYF
TRBV5-5	.	14	TRBJ1-2	.	TGTGCCAGCAGCGAAAACAGGGATACCTATGGCTACACCTTC	CASSENRDTYGYTF
TRBV4-1	TRBD2	17	TRBJ2-5	many	TGCGCCAGCAGCCAAGGGACTAGCGGGGGGTACCAAGAGACCCAGTACTTC	CASSQGTSGGYQETQYF
TRBV12-3/TRBV12-4	.	13	TRBJ2-1	.	TGTGCCAGCAGTTTAGGGGTAACCCATGAGCAGTTCTTC	CASSLGVTHEQFF
TRBV4-2	TRBD1	15	TRBJ2-1	.	TGTGCCAGCAGCCAATTACAGGGGGCTTGGGATGAGCAGTTCTTC	CASSQLQGAWDEQFF
TRBV20-1	TRBD2	16	TRBJ2-1	.	TGCAGTGCTAGAGATCAACTAGCGGGGGGTAGGAATGAGCAGTTCTTC	CSARDQLAGGRNEQFF
TRBV11-1	.	16	TRBJ1-1	.	TGTGCCAGCAGCTTAGTGGCAGGGGCGGTGAACACTGAAGCTTTCTTT	CASSLVAGAVNTEAFF
TRBV29-1	.	15	TRBJ2-7	.	TGCAGCGTTGAGGGAGGGACAGATAAAGCCTACGAGCAGTACTTC	CSVEGGTDKAYEQYF
TRBV25-1	.	12	TRBJ2-3	.	TGTGCCAGCAGTGAGGCCTTGGATACGCAGTATTTT	CASSEALDTQYF
TRBV20-1	TRBD2	14	TRBJ2-7	.	TGCAGTGCTAGGGGGACTAGCGAGGGCTACGAGCAGTACTTC	CSARGTSEGYEQYF
TRBV9	.	15	TRBJ1-4	few	TGTGCCAGCAGCACCCCCGGCATCGGAGAAGAAAAACTGTTTTTT	CASSTPGIGEEKLFF
TRBV7-2	.	14	TRBJ2-7	few	TGTGCCAGCAGCTCCCCGGGGGCTTCCTACGAGCAGTACTTC	CASSSPGASYEQYF
TRBV12-3/TRBV12-4	TRBD1	17	TRBJ1-2	many	TGTGCCAGCAGTTTAGGGCTGACAGGGCTACCCAACTATGGCTACACCTTC	CASSLGLTGLPNYGYTF
TRBV20-1	.	13	TRBJ1-2	.	TGCAGTGCTCTGGAGGGGGTTGACTATGGCTACACCTTC	CSALEGVDYGYTF
TRBV4-3	.	16	TRBJ2-4	many	TGCGCCAGCAGCCAGCAGTGGGGGGAATGGGGGGACATTCAGTACTTC	CASSQQWGEWGDIQYF
TRBV27	TRBD1	17	TRBJ2-7	.	TGTGCCAGCAGCCGTTCCCCGGGACAGGGGGTCTACAATGAGCAGTACTTC	CASSRSPGQGVYNEQYF
TRBV27	TRBD1	13	TRBJ2-1	.	TGTGCCAGCAGTCCTCCACAGGGGAATGAGCAGTTCTTC	CASSPPQGNEQFF
TRBV20-1	TRBD1	16	TRBJ1-5	.	TGCAGTGCTAGAGATCTCACCGGACAGGGGTTTCAGCCCCAGCATTTT	CSARDLTGQGFQPQHF
TRBV27	TRBD2	17	TRBJ2-1	few	TGTGCCAGCAGTTTATCGTGGGGGGGGGGCTCCTACAATGAGCAGTTCTTC	CASSLSWGGGSYNEQFF
TRBV14	.	13	TRBJ2-6	.	TGTGCCAGCAGAAACTTTGGGGCCAACGCCCTGACTTTC	CASRNFGANALTF
TRBV12-3/TRBV12-4	.	13	TRBJ1-2	.	TGTGCCAGCAGTGTAACGAGGGCGGGTGGCTACACCTTC	CASSVTRAGGYTF
TRBV4-3	.	16	TRBJ1-5	few	TGCGCCAGCAGCCAAGATGTTGCAGGGGCCCTTCAGCCCCAGCATTTT	CASSQDVAGALQPQHF
TRBV12-3/TRBV12-4	.	14	TRBJ1-1	.	TGTGCCAGCAGCCTTACGGGGAAGGGGACTGAAGCTTTCTTT	CASSLTGKGTEAFF